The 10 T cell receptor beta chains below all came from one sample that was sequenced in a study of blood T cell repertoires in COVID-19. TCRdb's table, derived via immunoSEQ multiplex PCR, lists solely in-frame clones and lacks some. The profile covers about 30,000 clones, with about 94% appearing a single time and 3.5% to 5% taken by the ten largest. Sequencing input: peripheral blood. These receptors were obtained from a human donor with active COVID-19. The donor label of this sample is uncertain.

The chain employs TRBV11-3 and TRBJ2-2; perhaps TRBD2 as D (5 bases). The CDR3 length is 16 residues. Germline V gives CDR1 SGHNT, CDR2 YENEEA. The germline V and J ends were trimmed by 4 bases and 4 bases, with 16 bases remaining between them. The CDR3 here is CASSSGFGKGTGELFF. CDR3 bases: TGTGCCAGCAGCTCCGGCTTCGGGAAGGGCACCGGGGAGCTGTTTTTT.

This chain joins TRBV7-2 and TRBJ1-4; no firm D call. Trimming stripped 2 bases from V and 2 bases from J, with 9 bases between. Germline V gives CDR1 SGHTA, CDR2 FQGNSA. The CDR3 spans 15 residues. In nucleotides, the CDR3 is TGTGCCAGCAGCTTATTGGGAGGTACTAATGAAAAACTGTTTTTT. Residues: CASSLLGGTNEKLFF.

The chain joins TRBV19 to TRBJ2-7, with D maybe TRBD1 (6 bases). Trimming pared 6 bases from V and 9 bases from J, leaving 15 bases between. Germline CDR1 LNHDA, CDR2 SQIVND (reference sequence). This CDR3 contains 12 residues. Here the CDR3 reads CASSPQVGAQYF. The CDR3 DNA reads TGTGCCAGTAGCCCTCAGGTGGGGGCGCAGTACTTC.

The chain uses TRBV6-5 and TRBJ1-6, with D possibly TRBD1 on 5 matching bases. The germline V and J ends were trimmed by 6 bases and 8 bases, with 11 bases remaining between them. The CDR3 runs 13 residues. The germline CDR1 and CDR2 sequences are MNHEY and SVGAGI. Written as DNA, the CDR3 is TGTGCCAGCAGGGGCCCGACAGATTCACCCCTCCACTTT. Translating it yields CASRGPTDSPLHF.

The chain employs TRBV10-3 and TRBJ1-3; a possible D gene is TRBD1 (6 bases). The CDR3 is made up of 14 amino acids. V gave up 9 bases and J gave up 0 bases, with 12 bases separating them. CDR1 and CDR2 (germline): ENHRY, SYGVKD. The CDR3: CAMKGGSSGNTIYF. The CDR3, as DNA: TGTGCCATGAAAGGGGGTAGCTCTGGAAACACCATATATTTT.

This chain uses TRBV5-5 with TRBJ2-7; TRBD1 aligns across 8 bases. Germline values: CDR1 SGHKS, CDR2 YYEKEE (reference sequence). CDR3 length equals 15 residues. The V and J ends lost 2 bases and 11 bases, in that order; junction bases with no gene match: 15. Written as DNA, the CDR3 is TGTGCCAGCAGCTTCGGGACAGGAAAGGCTAAAGTGGAGTACTTC. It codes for CASSFGTGKAKVEYF.

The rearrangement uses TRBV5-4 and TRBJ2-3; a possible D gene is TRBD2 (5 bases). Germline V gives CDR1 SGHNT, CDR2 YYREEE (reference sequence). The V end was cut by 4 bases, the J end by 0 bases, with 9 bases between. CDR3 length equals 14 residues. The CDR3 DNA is TGTGCCAGCAGCCGAGGGTCCAGCACAGATACGCAGTATTTT. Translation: CASSRGSSTDTQYF.

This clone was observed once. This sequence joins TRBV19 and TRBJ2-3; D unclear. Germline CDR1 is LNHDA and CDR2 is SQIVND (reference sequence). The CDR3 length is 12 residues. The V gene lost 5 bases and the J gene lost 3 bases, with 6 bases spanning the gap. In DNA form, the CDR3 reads TGTGCCAGTAGTCGGGTGACAGATACGCAGTATTTT. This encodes CASSRVTDTQYF. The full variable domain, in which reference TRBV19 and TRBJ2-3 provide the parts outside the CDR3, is DGGITQSPKYLFRKEGQNVTLSCEQNLNHDAMYWYRQDPGQGLRLIYYSQIVNDFQKGDIAEGYSVSREKKESFPLTVTSAQKNPTAFYLCASSRVTDTQYFGPGTRLTVL.

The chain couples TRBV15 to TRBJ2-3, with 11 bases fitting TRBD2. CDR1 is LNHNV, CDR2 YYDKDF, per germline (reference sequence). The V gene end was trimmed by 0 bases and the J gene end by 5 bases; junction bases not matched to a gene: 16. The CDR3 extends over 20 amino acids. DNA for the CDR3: TGTGCCACCAGCAGAGATGGGGGTAGCGGGGGGGCGTTGCCTCAAGATACGCAGTATTTT. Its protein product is CATSRDGGSGGALPQDTQYF. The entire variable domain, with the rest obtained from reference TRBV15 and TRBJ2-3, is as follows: DAMVIQNPRYQVTQFGKPVTLSCSQTLNHNVMYWYQQKSSQAPKLLFHYYDKDFNNEADTPDNFQSRRPNTSFCFLDIRSPGLGDTAMYLCATSRDGGSGGALPQDTQYFGPGTRLTVL.

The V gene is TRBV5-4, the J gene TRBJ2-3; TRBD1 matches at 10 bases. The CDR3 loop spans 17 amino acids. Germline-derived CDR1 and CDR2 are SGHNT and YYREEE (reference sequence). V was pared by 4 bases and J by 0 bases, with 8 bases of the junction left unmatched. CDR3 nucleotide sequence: TGTGCCAGCAGCCCATTAAGACAGGGGGCTAGCACAGATACGCAGTATTTT. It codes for CASSPLRQGASTDTQYF.